Shown below are 11 T cell receptor beta chains from a single sample sequenced in a study of cytomegalovirus exposure and HLA in healthy donors. PCR employed 60 Vbeta and 13 Jbeta primers. Profiled with immunoSEQ multiplex PCR; TCRdb holds only in-frame clones, not every one. The sample comprises 150,000 to 200,000 clones, approximately 80% of which are singletons, and around 0.69% rests with the top ten. Specimen: PBMCs. These receptors all stem from a boy between 5 and 17 years old in good health and CMV-seronegative.

The chain employs TRBV6-1 and TRBJ1-1, with D possibly matching TRBD1 (5 bases). The CDR3 covers 13 residues. The germline CDR1 and CDR2 sequences are MNHNS and SASEGT. Trimming took off 2 bases at V and 4 bases at J, with 8 bases between the two ends. The CDR3 DNA reads as TGTGCCAGCAGTGAACAGGGTAGCACTGAAGCTTTCTTT. It is translated as CASSEQGSTEAFF.

This sequence joins TRBV30 and TRBJ2-7; 9 bases match TRBD1. The CDR3 has 13 residues. Germline V lookup: CDR1 GTSNPN, CDR2 SVGIG (reference sequence). Trimming took 0 bases from V and 7 from J; bases not matched to a gene: 4. CDR3 loop: CAWSVQGAREQYF. Here the CDR3 DNA reads TGTGCCTGGAGTGTACAGGGGGCCAGGGAGCAGTACTTC.

V is TRBV10-1 and J is TRBJ2-4, with D perhaps matching TRBD2 (6 bases). Trimming left V 3 bases short and J 16 bases short, with 16 bases between. Germline-derived CDR1 and CDR2 are WNHNN and SYGVQD (reference sequence). This CDR3 is 12 amino acids long. The chain's CDR3 is CASSDGGPRAYF. The CDR3 coding sequence is TGCGCCAGCAGTGACGGAGGGCCCAGGGCCTACTTC.

This clone was seen just once. The chain recombines TRBV4-1 with TRBJ2-7; 7 nucleotides align to TRBD2. CDR1 and CDR2 (germline): MGHRA, YSYEKL. This CDR3 has 14 amino acids. J lost 5 bases, V lost 3 bases, and 7 bases had no gene match. CDR3 protein: CASSQDWGGDEQYF. CDR3 nucleotide sequence: TGCGCCAGCAGCCAGGACTGGGGGGGGGACGAGCAGTACTTC.

This clone was observed a single time. The chain links TRBV11-2 to TRBJ1-2, with unresolved D. The V and J ends lost 5 bases and 6 bases respectively, with 19 bases between them. The CDR3 sequence is 15 residues long. CDR1 SGHAT and CDR2 FQNNGV come from the germline V gene. The DNA for the CDR3 is TGTGCCAGCAGCCAGGAGGGTGGTATCATTAATGGCTACACCTTC. Its translation is CASSQEGGIINGYTF.

The chain combines TRBV7-8 with TRBJ2-2; a possible D gene is TRBD1 (5 bases). Looked up from germline, CDR1 is SGHVS and CDR2 is FQNEAQ. V was pared by 5 bases and J by 5 bases, with 18 bases between. CDR3 length: 16 residues. The CDR3 sequence: CASSLRQKSGTGELFF. In nucleotides, the CDR3 is TGTGCCAGCAGCCTTCGACAGAAAAGTGGGACCGGGGAGCTGTTTTTT.

The chain employs TRBV12-5 and TRBJ2-7; 9 positions agree with TRBD2. The length of the CDR3 is 15 residues. The germline V gene has CDR1 LGHNT and CDR2 FRNRAP. V shed 0 bases, J shed 2 bases, and the junction held 2 bases outside the gene matches. The CDR3 DNA sequence: TGTGCTAGTGGTTTGGTGACTAGCGGAGCCTACGAGCAGTACTTC. It yields the protein CASGLVTSGAYEQYF. The full variable domain, rest sourced from reference TRBV12-5 and TRBJ2-7, is DARVTQTPRHKVTEMGQEVTMRCQPILGHNTVFWYRQTMMQGLELLAYFRNRAPLDDSGMPKDRFSAEMPDATLATLKIQPSEPRDSAVYFCASGLVTSGAYEQYFGPGTRLTVT.

V usage is TRBV19 and J usage is TRBJ2-1; 10 nucleotides agree with TRBD2. V lost 5 bases and J lost 8; bases outside the gene matches: 15. The CDR3 has 17 residues. CDR1 and CDR2 (germline): LNHDA, SQIVND (reference sequence). Here the CDR3 reads CASSFRILAGGYDEQFF. DNA for the CDR3: TGTGCCAGTAGTTTCAGAATCTTAGCGGGAGGCTATGATGAGCAGTTCTTC.

The chain uses TRBV19 and TRBJ2-5; the D gene is possibly TRBD1 (5 bases). Per germline, CDR1 LNHDA and CDR2 SQIVND (reference sequence). This CDR3 is 14 amino acids long. Trimming took 3 bases from V and 5 from J, leaving 13 bases between them. The CDR3 sequence is CASSIEAGMETQYF. The DNA for the CDR3 is TGTGCCAGTAGTATCGAGGCAGGGATGGAGACCCAGTACTTC.

J is TRBJ2-3 and V is TRBV9, with D possibly matching TRBD1 (6 bases). Germline V gene data show CDR1 as SGDLS and CDR2 as YYNGEE. V gave up 4 bases and J gave up 0 bases, with 12 bases separating them. The CDR3 is made up of 15 amino acids. Written as DNA, the CDR3 is TGTGCCAGCAGCTATGTGGGGGCTAGCACAGATACGCAGTATTTT. It is translated as CASSYVGASTDTQYF.

The CDR3 sequence: CASSTTGGKSPLHF. CDR3 in DNA: TGTGCCAGCAGCACAACAGGGGGGAAATCACCCCTCCACTTT. The chain carries TRBV9 and TRBJ1-6; 8 nucleotides match TRBD1. With 4 bases clipped from V and 10 bases from J, the junction kept 7 bases outside the gene matches. CDR1 SGDLS and CDR2 YYNGEE come from the germline V gene. The CDR3 loop spans 14 amino acids.